These 22 T cell receptor beta chains share one sample of origin, sequenced in a study of blood T cell repertoires in COVID-19. Profiling relied on immunoSEQ multiplex PCR, and the TCRdb table lists in-frame clones only, not all of them. The sample contains 80,000 or so clones, roughly 80% of which appear only once. The sample was peripheral blood. These TCRs come from a woman of 80 years or more with acute or convalescent COVID-19.

This clone was recorded a few times. The J gene is TRBJ1-4, the V gene TRBV29-1; the D gene is possibly TRBD1 (6 bases). Trimming removed 4 bases from V and 4 bases from J, with 13 bases in between. There are 14 residues in the CDR3. CDR1 and CDR2 from the germline V gene are SQVTM and ANQGSEA. This chain's CDR3 is CSVGTGNNNEKLFF. The DNA of the CDR3 is TGCAGCGTTGGCACAGGGAATAATAATGAAAAACTGTTTTTT.

This clone was counted only a few times. This chain uses TRBV6-5 with TRBJ2-1; D perhaps matches TRBD2 (5 bases). Germline V gene sequence: CDR1 MNHEY, CDR2 SVGAGI. The V gene lost 4 bases and the J gene lost 5 bases, with 6 bases spanning the gap. The CDR3 extends over 12 amino acids. This CDR3 reads CASSLRDNEQFF. The CDR3 DNA reads TGTGCCAGCAGTTTGAGGGACAATGAGCAGTTCTTC.

The chain recombines TRBV19 with TRBJ1-5; 7 positions match TRBD1. CDR1 is LNHDA, CDR2 SQIVND, per germline (reference sequence). The CDR3 totals 15 residues. V shed 1 base, J shed 2 bases, and the junction held 2 bases outside the gene matches. This chain's CDR3 is CASSIGQGRNQPQHF. The CDR3 DNA follows: TGTGCCAGTAGTATAGGACAGGGCCGCAATCAGCCCCAGCATTTT.

The CDR3 DNA is TGTGCCTGGAGTTTGGGGCTCTCGGGGGTCGAAGCTTTCTTT. Translated: CAWSLGLSGVEAFF. The chain combines TRBV30 with TRBJ1-1; D might be TRBD1 (5 bases). This CDR3 spans 14 amino acids. Trimming took off 2 bases at V and 8 bases at J, with 18 bases between the two ends. The germline V gene has CDR1 GTSNPN and CDR2 SVGIG (reference sequence).

The chain has TRBV19 and TRBJ2-3, with TRBD2 matching over 8 bases. The junction had 10 bases not matched to a gene; V was cut back by 3 bases and J by 2 bases. This CDR3 is built from 17 residues. CDR1 is LNHDA and CDR2 is SQIVND in the germline V gene (reference sequence). The CDR3 loop is CASSISPGGGPTDTQYF. CDR3 DNA: TGTGCCAGTAGTATTAGTCCCGGGGGGGGTCCCACAGATACGCAGTATTTT.

The rearrangement uses TRBV5-1 and TRBJ1-6; 11 positions agree with TRBD1. J lost 7 bases, V lost 4 bases, and 16 bases had no gene match. The CDR3 totals 19 residues. The germline CDR1 and CDR2 sequences are SGHRS and YFSETQ. The CDR3 region is CASSTVRTGGDFGNSPLHF. The CDR3 region has the DNA TGCGCCAGCAGCACTGTCAGGACAGGGGGCGATTTCGGGAATTCACCCCTCCACTTT. The entire variable domain, with the rest obtained from reference TRBV5-1 and TRBJ1-6, is as follows: KAGVTQTPRYLIKTRGQQVTLSCSPISGHRSVSWYQQTPGQGLQFLFEYFSETQRNKGNFPGRFSGRQFSNSRSEMNVSTLELGDSALYLCASSTVRTGGDFGNSPLHFGNGTRLTVT.

The chain joins TRBV5-1 to TRBJ1-3; D not resolved. Between the trimmed V and J ends, which lost 5 bases and 2 bases, there was a span of 11 bases. CDR3 length: 14 amino acids. CDR1 SGHRS and CDR2 YFSETQ come from the germline V gene. DNA for the CDR3: TGCGCCAGCAGGCGGGGTAATACTGGAAACACCATATATTTT. Translating gives CASRRGNTGNTIYF.

The CDR3 loop reads CASRRAGGPMNTEAFF. The CDR3 DNA is TGTGCCTCCCGGCGGGCAGGGGGCCCCATGAACACTGAAGCTTTCTTT. The chain uses TRBV30 and TRBJ1-1, with 8 bases aligning to TRBD1. The trim removed 7 bases at V and 0 bases at J, leaving 13 bases unmatched. The CDR3 sequence is 16 residues long. CDR1 and CDR2 from the germline V gene are GTSNPN and SVGIG (reference sequence).

In the case of this clone: The sample holds other DNA sequences that translate to the same CDR3. The chain uses TRBV15 and TRBJ1-4; 10 bases are shared with TRBD1. Germline V gene sequence: CDR1 LNHNV, CDR2 YYDKDF (reference sequence). This CDR3 comprises 14 residues. V was clipped by 3 bases and J by 8 bases; unmatched bases: 3. This CDR3 is CATSRDRGAEKLFF. CDR3 coding DNA: TGTGCCACCAGCAGGGACAGGGGGGCAGAAAAACTGTTTTTT.

The chain joins TRBV5-1 to TRBJ1-4, with D tentatively TRBD1 (5 bases). Trimming took off 1 base at V and 4 bases at J, with 11 bases between the two ends. The CDR3 spans 15 residues. CDR1 and CDR2 from the germline V gene are SGHRS and YFSETQ. The CDR3 loop reads CASSLTTADNEKLFF. The CDR3 DNA follows: TGCGCCAGCAGCTTGACGACAGCAGATAATGAAAAACTGTTTTTT.

The chain has TRBV7-8 and TRBJ2-5; 10 nucleotides line up with TRBD2. The CDR3 loop spans 16 amino acids. Germline V gives CDR1 SGHVS, CDR2 FQNEAQ. The junction had 3 bases not matched to a gene; V was cut back by 1 base and J by 1 base. This chain's CDR3 is CASSLDVAGGQETQYF. In nucleotides, the CDR3 is TGTGCCAGCAGCTTAGACGTAGCGGGGGGCCAAGAGACCCAGTACTTC.

The V and J genes are TRBV5-8 and TRBJ1-1; D uncertain. This CDR3 spans 13 amino acids. The ends were cut back, 0 bases at V and 8 bases at J, with 11 bases in the middle. Germline V gene data show CDR1 as SGHTS and CDR2 as YDEGEE. This CDR3 is CASSLEQATEAFF. CDR3 nucleotides: TGTGCCAGCAGCTTGGAGCAGGCGACCGAAGCTTTCTTT.

The chain links TRBV11-2 to TRBJ1-3; D gene ambiguous. The CDR3 is 18 amino acids. Germline lookup yields CDR1 SGHAT and CDR2 FQNNGV. Trimming removed 0 bases at V and 5 bases at J, with 20 bases between. The CDR3: CASSLEGGPGIGRNTIYF. The CDR3 DNA is TGTGCCAGCAGCTTAGAAGGAGGACCGGGAATCGGTCGAAACACCATATATTTT.

The chain uses TRBV15 and TRBJ1-4; the D gene is possibly TRBD1 (6 bases). CDR1 is LNHNV and CDR2 is YYDKDF in the germline V gene (reference sequence). Trimming took 5 bases from V and 8 from J, leaving 18 bases between them. The CDR3 is made up of 15 amino acids. The CDR3 here is CATSENAGGGEKLFF. DNA of the CDR3: TGTGCCACCAGCGAGAACGCCGGGGGGGGCGAAAAACTGTTTTTT.

This sequence joins TRBV19 and TRBJ2-2; 9 bases line up with TRBD1. The CDR3 is made up of 18 amino acids. V lost 2 bases to trimming and J lost 2 bases; unmatched junction nucleotides: 9. The germline V gene has CDR1 LNHDA and CDR2 SQIVND (reference sequence). The CDR3 DNA reads as TGTGCCAGTAGTATAATTACAGGGACAGGGTTTAACACCGGGGAGCTGTTTTTT. Translated: CASSIITGTGFNTGELFF.

This chain connects TRBV6-5 to TRBJ1-5; D unclear. With 5 bases removed from V and 9 bases from J, the gap between germline ends came to 14 bases. This CDR3 region has 13 residues. Germline V CDR1 and CDR2: MNHEY, SVGAGI. CDR3 sequence: CASSRGPPGPQHF. Here the CDR3 DNA reads TGTGCCAGCAGTCGCGGGCCGCCGGGGCCCCAGCATTTT.

The chain recombines TRBV5-4 with TRBJ1-1, with a possible D match to TRBD1 (5 bases). Trimming took off 6 bases at V and 2 bases at J, with 17 bases between the two ends. This CDR3 is built from 15 residues. CDR1 SGHNT and CDR2 YYREEE come from the germline V gene (reference sequence). The CDR3 loop is CASTAGIVANTEAFF. For the CDR3, the DNA is TGTGCCAGCACTGCAGGGATAGTTGCAAACACTGAAGCTTTCTTT.

This chain connects TRBV6-5 to TRBJ2-3; 10 nucleotides match TRBD1. The V gene's germline CDR1 is MNHEY and CDR2 SVGAGI. This CDR3 spans 16 amino acids. Losses at the gene ends were 4 bases for V and 3 bases for J; bases not matched to a gene: 7. The CDR3 spells CASSFLGQGLTDTQYF. CDR3 bases: TGTGCCAGCAGTTTTCTGGGACAGGGGTTGACAGATACGCAGTATTTT.

As concerns this clone: A read error may account for a junction end that differs from germline. Additional DNA sequences in this sample encode the identical CDR3. The rearrangement uses TRBV7-9 and TRBJ1-4, with D tentatively TRBD1 (5 bases). Germline CDR1 is SEHNR and CDR2 is FQNEAQ (reference sequence). This CDR3 contains 15 residues. The CDR3: CASSLAGGTNEKLFF. The CDR3 nucleotides read TGTGCCAGCAGCCTAGCGGGGGGAACTAATGAAAAACTGTTTTTT.

The genes are TRBV28 and TRBJ2-2; a weak D match, TRBD2 (6 bases). CDR3 length: 15 residues. The V end lost 8 bases, the J end lost 2 bases, and 15 bases lay between the germline ends. CDR1 and CDR2 (germline): MDHEN, SYDVKM. The DNA of the CDR3 is TGTGCCAGCGGGGGGTCCGGGGCAAACACCGGGGAGCTGTTTTTT. Translation gives CASGGSGANTGELFF.

This chain links TRBV29-1 with TRBJ1-4; D perhaps matches TRBD1 (6 bases). V gave up 1 base and J gave up 0 bases, with 12 bases separating them. The CDR3 is 16 amino acids. The germline CDR1 and CDR2 sequences are SQVTM and ANQGSEA. This chain's CDR3 is CSVEGVGGATNEKLFF. Written as DNA, the CDR3 is TGCAGCGTTGAAGGAGTAGGGGGAGCAACTAATGAAAAACTGTTTTTT.

The rearrangement uses TRBV18 and TRBJ2-7; a weak D match, TRBD1 (5 bases). CDR3 length equals 13 residues. V was clipped by 2 bases and J by 3 bases, with 8 bases between them. Germline CDR1 is KGHSH and CDR2 is LQKENI. The CDR3 DNA is TGTGCCAGCTCACCAGGGGCTAACTACGAGCAGTACTTC. This gives the protein CASSPGANYEQYF.